What follows are 3 T cell receptor beta chains derived from one specimen sequenced in a study of vaccination effects on CD4 cells after COVID-19. These receptors are not linked to any known antigen. Profiling relied on immunoSEQ multiplex PCR, and the TCRdb table lists in-frame clones only, not all of them. Seen here are 55,000 to 75,000 clones, 76% observed once, and the top ten hold around 2.8%. Antigen-specific CD4+ T cells were first expanded with viral peptide pools by the ViraFEST assay and only then sequenced. The culture ran for 10 to 11 days, and then CD4+ T cells were isolated. In the vaccine recipients, nucleocapsid antibodies were negative and there was no prior SARS-CoV-2 infection. Sequencing was performed on CD4+ T cells from PBMCs cultured with HCoV-NL63 spike peptides, taken before COVID-19 vaccination. The receptors were sampled from a human donor who received a COVID-19 vaccine.

V is TRBV6-5 and J is TRBJ1-6; D is ambiguous. The germline V gene has CDR1 MNHEY and CDR2 SVGAGI. The CDR3 length is 15 residues. Trimming stripped 8 bases from V and 0 bases from J, with 11 bases between. CDR3: CASLPQNSYNSPLHF. The DNA for the CDR3 is TGTGCCAGCCTACCACAAAACTCCTATAATTCACCCCTCCACTTT.

The genes are TRBV4-3 and TRBJ1-2, with D perhaps matching TRBD1 (6 bases). V dropped 1 base and J dropped 3 bases, with 12 bases sitting between them. The CDR3 totals 15 residues. The germline CDR1 and CDR2 sequences are LGHNA and YSLEER. The CDR3 sequence is CASSQVYREDYGYTF. In DNA form, the CDR3 reads TGCGCCAGCAGCCAAGTTTACAGGGAGGACTATGGCTACACCTTC.

This chain's CDR3 is CASGASRPQHF. The CDR3 DNA reads as TGTGCCAGCGGGGCTTCCCGGCCCCAGCATTTT. The V gene is TRBV2, the J gene TRBJ1-5; D is possibly TRBD1 (5 bases). V was clipped by 8 bases and J by 9 bases, with 11 bases between them. The CDR3 extends over 11 amino acids. Germline values: CDR1 SNHLY, CDR2 FYNNEI.